This T cell receptor beta chain was captured by sequencing in a study of CD8+CD57+ T cells in acquired aplastic anemia. The patients chosen for sequencing had shown expansion of CD8+CD57+ cells (detected by flow cytometry). Severe acquired aplastic anemia was present in all patients. V was clipped by 5 bases and J by 6 bases, with 22 bases between them. Germline V gene sequence: CDR1 SGHVS, CDR2 FQNEAQ. The CDR3 loop spans 16 amino acids. The study profiled TCR beta VDJ and CDR3 using genomic DNA as template. One entry per CDR3 protein results from TCRdb running MiXCR on the reads. Among more than 150,000 distinct CDR3 sequences listed, around 50% were seen once.

The TCR sequence derives from a human donor with aplastic anemia. Sequencing was done on a sample of sorted CD4+, CD8+, or CD8+CD57+ T cells (not recorded which) from PBMCs. The J gene is TRBJ1-2, the V gene TRBV7-8; D gene ambiguous. The CDR3, as DNA: TGTGCCAGCAGCCCGAGGCAACGGGAAATTCGGGATGGCTACACCTTC. Translation: CASSPRQREIRDGYTF.